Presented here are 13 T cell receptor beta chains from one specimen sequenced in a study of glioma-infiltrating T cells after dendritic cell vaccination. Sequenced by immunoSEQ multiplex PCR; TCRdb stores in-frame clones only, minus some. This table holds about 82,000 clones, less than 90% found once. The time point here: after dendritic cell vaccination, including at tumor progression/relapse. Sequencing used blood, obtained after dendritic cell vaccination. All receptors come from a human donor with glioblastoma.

CDR3 coding DNA: TGTGCCACTCAACAGGACAGGGAAAAGAGTGGCTACACCTTC. This translates into CATQQDREKSGYTF. The rearrangement uses TRBV10-3 and TRBJ1-2; 8 bases are shared with TRBD1. Germline loops: CDR1 ENHRY, CDR2 SYGVKD. Trimming at V came to 10 bases and at J to 7 bases, leaving 14 bases not matched to a gene. This CDR3 region has 14 residues.

The CDR3 DNA reads TGTGCCAGCAGTGAGACGGGGGGGCCGAGTGAGCAGTTCTTC. Its translation: CASSETGGPSEQFF. The chain uses TRBV25-1 and TRBJ2-1, with TRBD2 matching 8 bases. The trim removed 3 bases at V and 9 bases at J, leaving 7 bases unmatched. Germline V gene lookup returns CDR1 MGHDK and CDR2 SYGVNS. The CDR3 sequence is 14 residues long. The variable domain in full, completed from reference TRBV25-1 and TRBJ2-1, reads EADIYQTPRYLVIGTGKKITLECSQTMGHDKMYWYQQDPGMELHLIHYSYGVNSTEKGDLSSESTVSRIRTEHFPLTLESARPSHTSQYLCASSETGGPSEQFFGPGTRLTVL.

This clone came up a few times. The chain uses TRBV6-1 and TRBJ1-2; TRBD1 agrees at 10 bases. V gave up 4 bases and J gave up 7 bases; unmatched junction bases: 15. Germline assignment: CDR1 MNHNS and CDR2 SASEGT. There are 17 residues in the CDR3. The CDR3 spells CASSARQLRQGASGYTF. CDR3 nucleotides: TGTGCCAGCAGTGCACGTCAGCTTAGACAGGGGGCAAGTGGCTACACCTTC.

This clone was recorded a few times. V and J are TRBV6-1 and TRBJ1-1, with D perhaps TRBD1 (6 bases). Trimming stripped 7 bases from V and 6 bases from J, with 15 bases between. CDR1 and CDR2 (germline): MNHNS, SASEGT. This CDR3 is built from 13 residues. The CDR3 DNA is TGTGCCAGCAAACCAACAGGGTTCGCTGAAGCTTTCTTT. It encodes CASKPTGFAEAFF.

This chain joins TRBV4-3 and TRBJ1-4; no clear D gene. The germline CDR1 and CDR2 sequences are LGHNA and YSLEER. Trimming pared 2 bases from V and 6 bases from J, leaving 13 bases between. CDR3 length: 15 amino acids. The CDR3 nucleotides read TGCGCCAGCAGCCAAACCAATGACGGGTATGAAAAACTGTTTTTT. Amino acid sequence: CASSQTNDGYEKLFF.

The CDR3 is CASSLDRAYEKLFF. DNA of the CDR3: TGTGCCAGCAGCTTGGACAGGGCGTACGAAAAACTGTTTTTT. The chain uses TRBV5-8 and TRBJ1-4; tentative D call: TRBD1 (6 bases). Trimming left V 0 bases short and J 8 bases short, with 11 bases between. The germline V gene encodes CDR1 SGHTS and CDR2 YDEGEE. The CDR3 covers 14 residues.

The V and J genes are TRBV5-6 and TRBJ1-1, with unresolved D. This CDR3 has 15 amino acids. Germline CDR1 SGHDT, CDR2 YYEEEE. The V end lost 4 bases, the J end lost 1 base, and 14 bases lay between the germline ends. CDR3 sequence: CASSRRRSSNTEAFF. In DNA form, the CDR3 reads TGTGCCAGCAGCCGCCGTAGGAGCTCGAACACTGAAGCTTTCTTT.

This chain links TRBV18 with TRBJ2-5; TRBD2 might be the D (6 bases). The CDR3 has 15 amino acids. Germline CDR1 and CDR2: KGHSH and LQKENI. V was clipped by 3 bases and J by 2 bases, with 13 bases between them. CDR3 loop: CASSPGGRSQETQYF. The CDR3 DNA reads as TGTGCCAGCTCACCCGGGGGACGGAGTCAAGAGACCCAGTACTTC.

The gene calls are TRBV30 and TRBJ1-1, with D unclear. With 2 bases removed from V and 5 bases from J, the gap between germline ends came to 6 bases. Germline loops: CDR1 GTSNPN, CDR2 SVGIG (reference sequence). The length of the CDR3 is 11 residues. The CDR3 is CAWSTRTEAFF. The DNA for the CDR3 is TGTGCCTGGAGTACCAGGACTGAAGCTTTCTTT.

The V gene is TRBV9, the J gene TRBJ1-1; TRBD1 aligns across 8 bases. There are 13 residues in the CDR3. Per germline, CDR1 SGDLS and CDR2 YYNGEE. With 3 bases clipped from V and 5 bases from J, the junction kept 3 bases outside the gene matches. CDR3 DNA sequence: TGTGCCAGCAGCGCGACAGGGGCAACTGAAGCTTTCTTT. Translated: CASSATGATEAFF. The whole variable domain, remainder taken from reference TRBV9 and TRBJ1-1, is DSGVTQTPKHLITATGQRVTLRCSPRSGDLSVYWYQQSLDQGLQFLIQYYNGEERAKGNILERFSAQQFPDLHSELNLSSLELGDSALYFCASSATGATEAFFGQGTRLTVV.

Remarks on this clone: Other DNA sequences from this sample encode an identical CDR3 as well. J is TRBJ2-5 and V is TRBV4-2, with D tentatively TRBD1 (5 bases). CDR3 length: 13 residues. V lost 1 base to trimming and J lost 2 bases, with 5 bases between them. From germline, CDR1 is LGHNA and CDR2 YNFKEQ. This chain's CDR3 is CASSQGQQETQYF. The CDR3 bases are TGTGCCAGCAGCCAAGGACAGCAAGAGACCCAGTACTTC.

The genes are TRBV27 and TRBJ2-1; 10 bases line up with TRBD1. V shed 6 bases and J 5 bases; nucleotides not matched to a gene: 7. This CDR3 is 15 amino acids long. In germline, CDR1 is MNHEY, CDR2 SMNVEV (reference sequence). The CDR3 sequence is CASSSRQGANNEQFF. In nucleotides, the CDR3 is TGTGCCAGCAGCTCTCGACAGGGGGCAAACAATGAGCAGTTCTTC.

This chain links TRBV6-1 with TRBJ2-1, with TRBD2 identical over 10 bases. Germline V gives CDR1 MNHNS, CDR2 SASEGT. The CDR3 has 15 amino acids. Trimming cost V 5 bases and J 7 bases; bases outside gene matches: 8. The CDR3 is CASSSGGAQRNEQFF. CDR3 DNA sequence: TGTGCCAGCAGTAGCGGGGGGGCCCAGAGGAATGAGCAGTTCTTC.